This TCR beta chain derives from a study of cytomegalovirus exposure and HLA in healthy donors. Germline V gene lookup returns CDR1 SNHLY and CDR2 FYNNEI. Trimming cost V 0 bases and J 15 bases; bases outside gene matches: 6. There are 13 residues in the CDR3. The PCR used 60 Vbeta and 13 Jbeta primers. Clones were read by immunoSEQ multiplex PCR, and TCRdb kept only the in-frame ones, dropping some. The sample yields about 140,000 clones, more than 70% seen once. The source material was PBMCs. The chain combines TRBV2 with TRBJ2-1, with TRBD2 matching over 9 bases. The sequence came from a man aged 30-40 years in good health and CMV-seronegative. Here the CDR3 reads CASSEAGAGGRFF. CDR3 coding DNA: TGTGCCAGCAGTGAAGCCGGGGCGGGAGGGCGGTTCTTC.